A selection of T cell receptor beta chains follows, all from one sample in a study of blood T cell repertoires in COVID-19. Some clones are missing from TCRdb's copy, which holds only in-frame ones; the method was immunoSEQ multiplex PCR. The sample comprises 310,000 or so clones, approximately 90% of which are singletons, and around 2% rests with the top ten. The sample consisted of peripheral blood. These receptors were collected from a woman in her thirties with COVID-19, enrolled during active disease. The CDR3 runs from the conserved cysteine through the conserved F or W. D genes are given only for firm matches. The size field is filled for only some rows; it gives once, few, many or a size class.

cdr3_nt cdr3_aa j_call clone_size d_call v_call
TGCGCCAGCAGCCGGATGGTCGGGGAGACCCAGTACTTC CASSRMVGETQYF TRBJ2-5 NA NA TRBV4-1
TGTGCCAGCAGCTTAGGCCAGGGGTTTGAAGGCTACACCTTC CASSLGQGFEGYTF TRBJ1-2 NA NA TRBV7-9
TGTGCCAGCAGCCCAAGACCCGGGACTAGCGGAACCTACGAGCAGTACTTC CASSPRPGTSGTYEQYF TRBJ2-7 NA TRBD2 TRBV11-2
TGTGCCAGTAGTGGGCGAGAGACAGCATATCAGCCCCAGCATTTT CASSGRETAYQPQHF TRBJ1-5 few NA TRBV19
TGTGCCAGTAGTATTGGGTGGCCGGAGGGCTACACCTTC CASSIGWPEGYTF TRBJ1-2 NA NA TRBV2
TGTGCCAGCAGCCCTAGCGGTTCAAGCTCCTACGAGCAGTACTTC CASSPSGSSSYEQYF TRBJ2-7 NA TRBD2 TRBV7-9
TGTGCCAGCAGCCAAGGACACTCCACAGATACGCAGTATTTT CASSQGHSTDTQYF TRBJ2-3 NA NA TRBV7-3
TGTGCCAGCAGCTCGGCCGAGACAGGGTGGCATGGCTACACCTTC CASSSAETGWHGYTF TRBJ1-2 NA TRBD1 TRBV7-3
TGTGCCAGTAGTCGGACTAGCGGCAACTACAATGAGCAGTTCTTC CASSRTSGNYNEQFF TRBJ2-1 NA TRBD2 TRBV19
TGTGCCAGCAGCGTTACCGGGACAACATACAATGAGCAGTTCTTC CASSVTGTTYNEQFF TRBJ2-1 NA NA TRBV9
TGTGCCAGCAGCTTCAAACTAGTCCCTGGGTCGGAGCTGTTTTTT CASSFKLVPGSELFF TRBJ2-2 NA NA TRBV7-2
TGTGCCAGCAGACCGCCAGGGAGGGGGACTGAAGCTTTCTTT CASRPPGRGTEAFF TRBJ1-1 once NA TRBV28
TGTGCCAGCAGTTTTGCAGGGCTTAATCAGCCCCAGCATTTT CASSFAGLNQPQHF TRBJ1-5 NA NA TRBV27
TGTGCCAGCAGCTTGGCGGGCAGGGGGCGTGGATCAACTAATGAAAAACTGTTTTTT CASSLAGRGRGSTNEKLFF TRBJ1-4 NA TRBD1 TRBV5-6
TGTGCCAGTTCACGCGACAGGCCTTCCTCCTACAATGAGCAGTTCTTC CASSRDRPSSYNEQFF TRBJ2-1 NA NA TRBV6-6
TGTGCCAGCAGTTCGGGGAACGAGCAGTACTTC CASSSGNEQYF TRBJ2-7 NA NA TRBV2
TGTGCCAGCAGCCAAGTTGTGGGAGGGCTGATTAGCTCCTACAATGAGCAGTTCTTC CASSQVVGGLISSYNEQFF TRBJ2-1 NA TRBD2 TRBV3-1/TRBV3-2
TGTGCCAGCAGGGGGACAGGGGTTCCCTATAATTCACCCCTCCACTTT CASRGTGVPYNSPLHF TRBJ1-6 NA TRBD1 TRBV2
TGCGCCAGCAGGTTGTCCACCGGGATAAACACCGGGGAGCTGTTTTTT CASRLSTGINTGELFF TRBJ2-2 NA NA TRBV5-1
TGTGCCAGCACCTTAGATGTGGCGAACACTGAAGCTTTCTTT CASTLDVANTEAFF TRBJ1-1 NA NA TRBV5-5
TGTGCCAGCAGCTATACTAGGTCGGCTAGGAACAATGAGCAGTTCTTC CASSYTRSARNNEQFF TRBJ2-1 NA NA TRBV5-4
TGTGCCAGTAGTATAGGTTCCTATAGCAATCAGCCCCAGCATTTT CASSIGSYSNQPQHF TRBJ1-5 NA NA TRBV19
TGTGCCAGCAGCTTAAATCTCGGCGGGGAGCAGTACTTC CASSLNLGGEQYF TRBJ2-7 once NA TRBV7-9
TGTGCTAGTGGTTTGTCGGGAAAGCGTTTCAACACTGAAGCTTTCTTT CASGLSGKRFNTEAFF TRBJ1-1 NA NA TRBV12-5
TGTGCCAGCAGTGAAGCCGGGACAGACTATGGCTACACCTTC CASSEAGTDYGYTF TRBJ1-2 once TRBD1 TRBV2
TGTGCCAGACTAGCGGGCGAGAACACCGGGGAGCTGTTTTTT CARLAGENTGELFF TRBJ2-2 NA TRBD2 TRBV5-3
TGTGCCAGCAGACAGGGGTTGGACTATGGCTACACCTTC CASRQGLDYGYTF TRBJ1-2 NA TRBD1 TRBV6-5
TGCAGCGTTCAGGGGAATAGCAATCAGCCCCAGCATTTT CSVQGNSNQPQHF TRBJ1-5 NA NA TRBV29-1
TGTGCCAGCAGCCGGACTAGCGGAGGGTTATACAATGAGCAGTTCTTC CASSRTSGGLYNEQFF TRBJ2-1 NA TRBD2 TRBV5-6
TGTGCCAGCAGCTTCGGGACTAGCTCCTACAATGAGCAGTTCTTC CASSFGTSSYNEQFF TRBJ2-1 NA TRBD2 TRBV5-6
TGTGCCATCAGTGAGGGGACTAGCGGGAGCTACGAGCAGTACTTC CAISEGTSGSYEQYF TRBJ2-7 NA TRBD2 TRBV10-3
TGTGCCAGCAGCACCCGACAGGGGGAGGACGGGGAGCTGTTTTTT CASSTRQGEDGELFF TRBJ2-2 NA TRBD1 TRBV5-8
TGTGCCAGCACCCCTTGGGAGGGAACCTACAATGAGCAGTTCTTC CASTPWEGTYNEQFF TRBJ2-1 NA TRBD2 TRBV7-9
TGTGCCAGCAACCCAGTCGTATGGACTGAAGCTTTCTTT CASNPVVWTEAFF TRBJ1-1 NA NA TRBV2
TGTGCCAGTAGTATCCCTAGCGGAGGCTACAATGAGCAGTTCTTC CASSIPSGGYNEQFF TRBJ2-1 medium-sized TRBD2 TRBV19
TGCAGTGCTAGTTTTCTAGCGGGAGGGTTCTACGAGCAGTACTTC CSASFLAGGFYEQYF TRBJ2-7 once TRBD2 TRBV20-1
TGTGCCAGCAAGTCCGGGACAGGGCTAATTTCACCCCTCCACTTT CASKSGTGLISPLHF TRBJ1-6 once TRBD1 TRBV28
TGTGCCAGCAGCCAAGGAATGGGGGACAGGGGCTACGAGCAGTACTTC CASSQGMGDRGYEQYF TRBJ2-7 NA TRBD1 TRBV3-1/TRBV3-2
TGTGCCAGCAGCTTGTGGGACAGGGGAGTAGATACGCAGTATTTT CASSLWDRGVDTQYF TRBJ2-3 NA TRBD1 TRBV5-4
TGTGCCAGCAGCTTAATCCCGCTGGGTAGCGGGCATGGAGATGAGCAGTTCTTC CASSLIPLGSGHGDEQFF TRBJ2-1 NA TRBD2 TRBV7-3